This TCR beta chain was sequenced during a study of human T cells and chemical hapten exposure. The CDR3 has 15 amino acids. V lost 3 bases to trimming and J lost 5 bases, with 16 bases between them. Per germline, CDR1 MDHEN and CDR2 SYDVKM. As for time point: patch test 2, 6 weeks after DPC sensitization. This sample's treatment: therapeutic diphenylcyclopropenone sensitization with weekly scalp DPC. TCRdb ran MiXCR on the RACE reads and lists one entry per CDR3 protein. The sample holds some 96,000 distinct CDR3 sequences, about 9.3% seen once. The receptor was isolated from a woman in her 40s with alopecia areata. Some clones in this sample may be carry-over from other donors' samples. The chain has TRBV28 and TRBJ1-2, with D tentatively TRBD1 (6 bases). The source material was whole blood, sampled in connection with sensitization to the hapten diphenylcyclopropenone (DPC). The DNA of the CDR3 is TGTGCCAGCAGTTTGCTCGAAGGAGGGGGATATGGCTACACCTTC. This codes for CASSLLEGGGYGYTF.